The sequence of this T cell receptor (beta chain) was determined in a study of Ad26.COV2.S vaccination and SARS-CoV-2 variants. Study at large: Vaccine-arm donor from the placebo-controlled COV1001 Ad26.COV2.S trial. Into the muscle, Ad26.COV2.S was dosed once or twice, 56 days apart. Findings and limits, study-wide: Substantial post-vaccination breadth of spike-specific CD8+ and CD4+ T cell responses was reported.

The treatment is: some 20 received Ad26.COV2.S at low or high dose, single or two shots; about 5 received placebo; per-sample allocation not given. Sampling happened 63 days after the first vaccine or placebo injection. For this clone: Its specificity is not known.

TCRdb's copy holds only in-frame clones and misses some; the assay was immunoSEQ multiplex PCR. The table lists roughly 300,000 clones, about 88% of them singletons. V lost 7 bases and J 7 bases, leaving 12 bases between the germline ends. Germline CDR1 reads DFQATT; CDR2 reads SNEGSKA (reference sequence). The CDR3 runs 11 residues. This receptor was identified in a person between 18 and 60 years old who received the Ad26.COV2.S COVID-19 vaccine or a placebo. This sequence joins TRBV20-1 and TRBJ2-3, with D unresolved. This material consisted of peripheral blood, taken in a trial of Ad26.COV2.S vaccine versus placebo. The CDR3 protein is CSVPEAYTQYF. The CDR3 nucleotides read TGCAGTGTCCCCGAGGCGTATACGCAGTATTTT.